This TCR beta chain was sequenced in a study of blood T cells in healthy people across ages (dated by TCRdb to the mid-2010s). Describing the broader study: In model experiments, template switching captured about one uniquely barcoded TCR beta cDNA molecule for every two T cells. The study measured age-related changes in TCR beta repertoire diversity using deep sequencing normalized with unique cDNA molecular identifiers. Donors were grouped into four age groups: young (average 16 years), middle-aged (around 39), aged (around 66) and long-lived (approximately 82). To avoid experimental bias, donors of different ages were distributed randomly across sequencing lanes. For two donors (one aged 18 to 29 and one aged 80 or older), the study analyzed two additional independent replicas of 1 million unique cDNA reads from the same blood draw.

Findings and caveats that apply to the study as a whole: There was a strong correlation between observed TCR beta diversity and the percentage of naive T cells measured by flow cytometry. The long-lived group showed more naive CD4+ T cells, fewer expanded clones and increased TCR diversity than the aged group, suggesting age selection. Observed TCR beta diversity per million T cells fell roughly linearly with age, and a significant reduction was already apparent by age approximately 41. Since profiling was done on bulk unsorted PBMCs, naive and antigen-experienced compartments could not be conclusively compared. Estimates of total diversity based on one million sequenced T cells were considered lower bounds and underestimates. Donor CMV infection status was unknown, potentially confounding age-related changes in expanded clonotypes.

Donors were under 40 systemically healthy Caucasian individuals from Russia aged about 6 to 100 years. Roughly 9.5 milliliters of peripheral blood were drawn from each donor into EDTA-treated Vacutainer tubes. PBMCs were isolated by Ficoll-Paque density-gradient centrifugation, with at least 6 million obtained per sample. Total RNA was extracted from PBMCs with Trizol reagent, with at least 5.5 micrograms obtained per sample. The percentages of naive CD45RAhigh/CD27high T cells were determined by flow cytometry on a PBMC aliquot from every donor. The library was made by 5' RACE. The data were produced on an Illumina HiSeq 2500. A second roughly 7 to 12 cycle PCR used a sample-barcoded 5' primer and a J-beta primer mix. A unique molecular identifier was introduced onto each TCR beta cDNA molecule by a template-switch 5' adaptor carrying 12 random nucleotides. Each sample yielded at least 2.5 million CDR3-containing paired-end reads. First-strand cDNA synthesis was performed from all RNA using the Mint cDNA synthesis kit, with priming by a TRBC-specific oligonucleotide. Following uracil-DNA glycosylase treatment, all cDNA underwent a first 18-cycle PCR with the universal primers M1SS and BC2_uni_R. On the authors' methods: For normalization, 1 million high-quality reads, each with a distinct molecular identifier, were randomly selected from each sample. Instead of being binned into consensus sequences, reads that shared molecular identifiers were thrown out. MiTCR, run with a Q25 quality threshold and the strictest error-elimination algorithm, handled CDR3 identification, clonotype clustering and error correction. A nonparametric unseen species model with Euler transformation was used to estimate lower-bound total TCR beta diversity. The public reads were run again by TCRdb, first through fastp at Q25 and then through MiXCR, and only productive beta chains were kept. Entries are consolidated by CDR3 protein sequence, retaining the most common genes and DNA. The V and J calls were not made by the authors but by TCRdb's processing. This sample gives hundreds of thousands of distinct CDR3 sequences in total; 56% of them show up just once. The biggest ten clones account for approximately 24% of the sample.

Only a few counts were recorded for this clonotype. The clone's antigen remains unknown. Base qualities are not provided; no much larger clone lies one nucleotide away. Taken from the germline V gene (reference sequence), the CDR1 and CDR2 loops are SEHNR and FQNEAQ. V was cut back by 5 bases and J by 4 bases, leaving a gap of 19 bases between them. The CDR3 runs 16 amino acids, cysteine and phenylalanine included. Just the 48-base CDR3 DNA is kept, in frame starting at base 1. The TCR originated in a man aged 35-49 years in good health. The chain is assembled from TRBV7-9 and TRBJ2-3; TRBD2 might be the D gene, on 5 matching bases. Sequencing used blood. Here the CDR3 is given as CASSPQGLRSADTQYF. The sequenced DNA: TGTGCCAGCAGCCCACAAGGACTCAGAAGCGCAGATACGCAGTATTTT.